This passage covers 5 T cell receptor beta chains from one sample sequenced in a study of identical twins. TCRdb re-called the 5' RACE reads with MiXCR, one entry per CDR3 protein. Of some 730,000 distinct CDR3 sequences detected, around a sixth appear once; the ten largest clones hold around 13%. The sample was also linked to a second study, of T cells expressing NK-cell markers.

Source material: PBMCs. All receptors come from a woman aged 18 to 35 in good health.

In this sample, this clonotype turned up a few times. V is TRBV12-3 or TRBV12-4 and J is TRBJ2-7, with 10 bases lining up with TRBD1. The junction had 9 bases not matched to a gene; V was cut back by 3 bases and J by 7 bases. The CDR3 consists of 15 residues. The CDR3: CASSFTRQGAQEQYF. The DNA of the CDR3 is TGTGCCAGCAGTTTCACCAGACAGGGGGCGCAAGAGCAGTACTTC.

The chain has TRBV7-2 and TRBJ1-5; 7 bases agree with TRBD1. Germline values: CDR1 SGHTA, CDR2 FQGNSA. Losses at the gene ends were 5 bases for V and 3 bases for J; bases not matched to a gene: 7. CDR3 length equals 15 residues. CDR3 region: CASSPGTAYNQPQHF. The CDR3 coding sequence is TGTGCCAGCAGCCCAGGGACAGCTTACAATCAGCCCCAGCATTTT.

This clonotype came up many times. V is TRBV20-1 and J is TRBJ2-1; 9 bases align to TRBD2. Germline-derived CDR1 and CDR2 are DFQATT and SNEGSKA (reference sequence). CDR3 length: 14 residues. V was pared by 5 bases and J by 5 bases, with 7 bases of the junction left unmatched. CDR3 coding DNA: TGCAGTGCTGGATTAGCGGGAGACCACAATGAGCAGTTCTTC. Encoded protein: CSAGLAGDHNEQFF.

This clonotype has more than one count but fewer than ten. The gene calls are TRBV20-1 and TRBJ2-3; D remains unclear. The CDR3 has 13 residues. V lost 5 bases, J lost 4 bases, and 13 bases lay in between. Germline V gene lookup returns CDR1 DFQATT and CDR2 SNEGSKA (reference sequence). This chain's CDR3 is CSARTRGPDTQYF. CDR3 nucleotides: TGCAGTGCTCGGACCAGAGGTCCAGATACGCAGTATTTT.

In its sample, this clonotype was seen many times. The genes are TRBV5-6 and TRBJ1-1; no clear D gene. V shed 0 bases and J shed 8 bases, with 11 bases lying between them. Germline V lookup: CDR1 SGHDT, CDR2 YYEEEE. The CDR3 is 13 amino acids. The DNA of the CDR3 is TGTGCCAGCAGCTTGGTTGTGGCAGACGAAGCTTTCTTT. It codes for CASSLVVADEAFF.